This paragraph reports one T cell receptor (beta chain). What this receptor recognizes is not known. There are no base qualities to consult, and no much larger clone falls within one base. These data belong to a study of T cell therapy after organ transplantation (dated by TCRdb to between 2018 and 2020). About the full investigation: The therapy products consisted of autologous CMV-specific T cells grown in vitro for 2 to 3 weeks using a peptide pool of 30 HLA class I and II CMV epitopes. Of the roughly 10 patients, eight were classified as clinical responders and two were classified as nonresponders. Patients received a median of 1.92 x 10^8 CMV-specific T cells across 2 to 6 intravenous infusions. Long-term post-therapy blood samples were collected 20 to 29 weeks after completion of therapy. The study was a follow-up TRBV repertoire analysis of an open-label phase I trial of autologous CMV-specific adoptive T cell therapy in solid-organ transplant recipients. Long-term post-therapy samples were obtainable from only about 75% of the 10 patients. Patients were given up to 6 doses of T cells at 2-week intervals and were followed for 29 weeks after finishing therapy. What the authors observed across the whole study: Reconstitution after therapy appeared to include not only transferred clonotypes but also endogenous clonotypes that had not been detected in the therapy products. Fold change in CD8 clonality after therapy inversely correlated with pretherapy clonality, suggesting less biased repertoires were more receptive to remodeling. Assessment of confounders such as concurrent antirejection and antiviral medications was prevented by the small cohort. Reduced sample coverage from poor CD8+ T cell yield may be reflected in the few expansions detected in nonresponders. Before therapy, nonresponders had marked clonal expansions, and their repertoires changed minimally after therapy.

A distance of 7 bases separates the germline ends of V and J, which lose 4 bases and 3 bases respectively. The germline V gene gives CDR1 as SGDLS and CDR2 as YYNGEE. The CDR3 covers 13 residues, taking in both the cysteine and the phenylalanine. Of the read, only the CDR3 DNA is kept; its 39 bases are in frame from base 1. The time point label of this sample denotes: 20-29 weeks after completion of therapy. The patients had received solid-organ transplants and had cytomegalovirus that was drug-resistant/recurrent. Some 10 of the trial participants were picked for repertoire analysis depending on whether post-therapy peripheral blood mononuclear cells were available. Viable CD3+CD8+CD4- lymphocytes were isolated from PBMCs by sorting on a BD FACSAria III. Genomic DNA was extracted from sorted cells with the Qiagen DNeasy Kit. TRB CDR3 regions were amplified from genomic DNA with the immunoSEQ two-step, bias-controlled multiplex PCR assay. Sequencing of CDR3 libraries was carried out on an Illumina NextSeq 500. Under the source paper's analysis protocol: The immunoSEQ Analyzer platform handled the initial alignment and bioinformatics, which included bias normalization against synthetic CDR3 analogs. V, D and J genes were annotated according to IMGT database definitions. For further TRBV analyses, VDJtools version 1.1.10 and the R package tcR version 2.2.1.11 were used with default settings. For the GLIPH analysis, version 1.0 was run with default settings. Significant clonotype frequency changes were tested by 2-sided binomial test with Benjamini-Hochberg correction (alpha = 0.01) in CDR3 sequences with at least 5 reads. TCRdb stores this immuneACCESS table with in-frame sequences only. Part of the clones is absent; in the studies checked, under half of the shortfall reflects unresolved V genes, and no reason is known for the rest. That table supplies the V and J calls and clone size; D and trimming were determined from the DNA. This sample gives around 19,000 clones in total; less than 90% of them show up just once. Of the sample, about 35% is held by the ten largest clones.

The sequences come from CD8+ T cells from blood, collected after autologous CMV-specific T cell therapy. The TCR was taken from a human patient who had received a solid organ transplant and had CMV disease. After a transplant, not all T cells may be the patient's own; some may come from the graft donor. This sequence uses TRBV9 and TRBJ2-2; tentative D gene TRBD2, with 5 bases matching. The sequence in DNA is TGTGCCAGCAGCTCGAGGGACACCGGGGAGCTGTTTTTT. The encoded protein is CASSSRDTGELFF.